This TCR beta chain was profiled in a study of T cell responses to AZD1222 COVID-19 vaccine. Study results and caveats: Clonal diversity was possibly underestimated, and the donors were mostly white British, with more females. Spike-specific TCR breadth rose after two AZD1222 doses, and depth rose as well.

Assay: immunoSEQ multiplex PCR; the TCRdb copy retains only in-frame clones and omits some. The table lists about 20,000 clones, almost 85% of them singletons. Germline CDR1 is SGDLS and CDR2 is YYNGEE. The CDR3 is 13 amino acids. Losses at the gene ends were 8 bases for V and 2 bases for J; bases not matched to a gene: 6. To note about this clone: The antigen is undetermined.

The clonotype comes from an adult who received the AZD1222 COVID-19 vaccine. The J gene is TRBJ2-7, the V gene TRBV9; 8 bases are a match to TRBD1. The sample in question was peripheral blood, obtained 28 days after the second AZD1222 dose. In DNA, the CDR3 is TGTGCCAGGAGGCAGGGGGCACCCTACGAGCAGTACTTC. Protein product: CARRQGAPYEQYF.